Described below is a single T cell receptor beta chain sequence and its context. The data belong to a study of blood T cell repertoires in COVID-19. Study background: COVID-19 samples collected from the United States, Italy and Spain covered acute and convalescent phases. In each case, the material was cDNA or gDNA derived from T cells, B-cell-depleted T cells, or PBMCs.

The assay was immunoSEQ multiplex PCR, and TCRdb's table has in-frame clones only and misses some. Seen here are over 400,000 clones, 75% to 90% observed once, and the top ten hold around 8%. Specimen: PBMCs or T cells enriched from blood (not recorded which). This clonotype originated in a woman in her sixties or seventies who had recovered from COVID-19.

CDR3 loop: CATSRDRGGYTGELFF. The CDR3 nucleotides read TGTGCCACCAGCAGAGACCGGGGAGGGTACACCGGGGAGCTGTTTTTT. This sequence joins TRBV15 and TRBJ2-2; 7 bases map to TRBD2. CDR1 LNHNV and CDR2 YYDKDF come from the germline V gene (reference sequence). The CDR3 spans 16 residues. V gave up 0 bases and J gave up 3 bases; unmatched junction bases: 4.